This paragraph covers one T cell receptor (beta chain) sequence. Its specificity is unknown. The data originate from a study of shared clonotypes between healthy human individuals. General observations from the study: Generation probabilities were higher for clonotypes shared across all four sorted-subset donors than for unshared ones. Shared across a few donors were 4% to 5% of the naive CD4 clonotypes.

Deletions cut 4 bases from V and 5 bases from J, with 12 bases between. In germline, CDR1 is SGHNT, CDR2 YENEEA. This CDR3 has 13 residues. It was around 180 ng DNA, 31,000 or so T cell genomes, that sorted-subset replicate PCRs used. Original processing methods: Junction-only immunoSEQ sequences carried no quality scores, so filtering differed. TCRdb's table, derived via immunoSEQ multiplex PCR, lists solely in-frame clones and lacks some. V, J and clone size are those of that table, while D and trimming were read from the DNA. The table has 2 million to 3 million clones, more than 90% seen once. This TCR derives from a man aged 18-30 years in good health. The sample comprised naive CD4+ T cells sorted from blood. Subset here: CD45RA+ positively selected. J is TRBJ2-7 and V is TRBV11-3, with D tentatively TRBD2 (7 bases). CDR3: CASSSRGADEQYF. The CDR3 DNA follows: TGTGCCAGCAGCTCACGGGGGGCCGACGAGCAGTACTTC.